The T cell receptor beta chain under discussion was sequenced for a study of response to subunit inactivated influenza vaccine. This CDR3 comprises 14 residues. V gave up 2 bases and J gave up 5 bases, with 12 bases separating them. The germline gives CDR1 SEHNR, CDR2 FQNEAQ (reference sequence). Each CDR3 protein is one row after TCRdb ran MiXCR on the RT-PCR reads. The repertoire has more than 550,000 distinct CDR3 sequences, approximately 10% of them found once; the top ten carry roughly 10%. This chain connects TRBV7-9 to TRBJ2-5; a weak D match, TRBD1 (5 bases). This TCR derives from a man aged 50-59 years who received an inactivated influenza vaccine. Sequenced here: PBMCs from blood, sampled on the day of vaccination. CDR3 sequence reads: CASSLMSGKETQYF. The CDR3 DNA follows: TGTGCCAGCAGCTTAATGTCAGGGAAGGAGACCCAGTACTTC.